This T cell receptor (beta chain) is drawn from a study of blood T cell repertoires in COVID-19. Study in general: From the United States, Italy and Spain came samples of acute and convalescent COVID-19. Sources were T cells, B-cell-depleted T cells, or PBMCs; the material itself was cDNA or gDNA.

Per the study methods: Amplification with reference gene primers provided the estimates of nucleated cell counts. Some clones are missing from TCRdb's copy, which holds only in-frame ones; the method was immunoSEQ multiplex PCR. Clone size and V and J calls were adopted from that table, with D and trimming inferred from the DNA. Of around 400,000 clones in the sample, 87% were seen once. Looked up from germline, CDR1 is SGHNT and CDR2 is YYREEE (reference sequence). V lost 4 bases and J 4 bases, leaving 16 bases between the germline ends. The CDR3 runs 15 residues. Enrollment of patients from Seattle took place during active infection, with longitudinal follow-up.

This sequence originates from a woman aged 55-69 years with COVID-19, enrolled during active disease. Sequenced material: peripheral blood. The rearrangement uses TRBV5-4 and TRBJ2-3; D may be TRBD1 (5 bases). The CDR3 reads CASSRWGAQPDTQYF. Written as DNA, the CDR3 is TGTGCCAGCAGCCGGTGGGGCGCGCAGCCAGATACGCAGTATTTT.